Given below is one T cell receptor (beta chain) in context. Profiled with immunoSEQ multiplex PCR; TCRdb holds only in-frame clones, not every one. The sample has tens of thousands of clones, 85% to 90% seen once; the top ten hold roughly 6.9%. This sample is drawn from a study of T cell changes during pregnancy in multiple sclerosis. Per the germline V gene, CDR1 is GTSNPN and CDR2 is SVGIG (reference sequence). The CDR3 is 12 amino acids. V was cut by 2 bases and J by 11 bases, with 15 bases left in between. V is TRBV30 and J is TRBJ1-1; unclear D gene. The sequence was collected from a female donor with multiple sclerosis, enrolled in a pregnancy study. The sample in question was CD8+ T cells from peripheral blood mononuclear cells, obtained in the first trimester of pregnancy. CDR3 sequence (DNA): TGTGCCTGGAGTCATTACACTGGGGAGGCTTTCTTT. Amino acids: CAWSHYTGEAFF.